This is a list of T cell receptor beta chains from one sample in a study of response to subunit inactivated influenza vaccine. TCRdb redid the calling of the RT-PCR reads with MiXCR, one entry per CDR3 protein. The table includes hundreds of thousands of distinct CDR3 sequences, approximately 7.1% detected once. Sequencing used PBMCs from blood, obtained less than 30 months after vaccination. These receptors all stem from a man aged 45 to 70 who received an inactivated influenza vaccine. Both conserved end residues are part of each CDR3. A D gene is named only where the DNA matches it firmly. Some rows have no size entry. The others give once, few or many, or a class for an expanded clone.

clone size,J gene,V gene,CDR3 length,D gene,CDR3 DNA,CDR3 protein
few,TRBJ2-5,TRBV6-5,18,-,TGTGCCAGCAGTTACTCTAGCCAAGGCGGCAGGGTCGGGGAGACCCAGTACTTC,CASSYSSQGGRVGETQYF
many,TRBJ2-1,TRBV20-1,16,TRBD2,TGCAGTGCTAGCCCCTTGGCCAGCGGGAGAATCAATGAGCAGTTCTTC,CSASPLASGRINEQFF
-,TRBJ2-1,TRBV12-3/TRBV12-4,17,TRBD2,TGTGCCAGCAGTCTACGACTAGCCGATAGCTCCTACAATGAGCAGTTCTTC,CASSLRLADSSYNEQFF
many,TRBJ2-7,TRBV12-3/TRBV12-4,11,-,TGTGCCAGCAGTACGGGATACGAGCAGTACTTC,CASSTGYEQYF
many,TRBJ2-7,TRBV12-3/TRBV12-4,12,-,TGTGCCAGCAGTTTAGGGTCCGGGCCGAAGTACTTC,CASSLGSGPKYF
-,TRBJ1-1,TRBV4-1,15,-,TGCGCCAGCAGCCAAGTGGGGGGCGGTGACACTGAAGCTTTCTTT,CASSQVGGGDTEAFF
-,TRBJ2-7,TRBV7-2,16,TRBD1,TGTGCCAGCAGCTCGCAGGACAGGGGAGGTCGATACGAGCAGTACTTC,CASSSQDRGGRYEQYF
few,TRBJ2-5,TRBV29-1,10,-,TGCAGCGTTCAGGAGGAGACCCAGTACTTC,CSVQEETQYF
few,TRBJ2-1,TRBV20-1,14,TRBD2,TGCAGTGCTAGAGATAGCGGGGCGTACAATGAGCAGTTCTTC,CSARDSGAYNEQFF
many,TRBJ2-2,TRBV4-2,13,-,TGTGCCAGCAGCCGGGGACCCACCGGGGAGCTGTTTTTT,CASSRGPTGELFF
many,TRBJ2-1,TRBV10-3,18,TRBD2,TGTGCCATCAGTGAGTCCCCCCCGGGACTAGGGGCCTACAATGAGCAGTTCTTC,CAISESPPGLGAYNEQFF
-,TRBJ2-1,TRBV3-1,16,TRBD2,TGTGCCAGCAGCCAAGAACGGCTAGCGGGACCAAATGAGCAGTTCTTC,CASSQERLAGPNEQFF
-,TRBJ2-1,TRBV20-1,15,-,TGCAGTGCTAGAGGGCCGTGGGGGGCGGGCGATGAGCAGTTCTTC,CSARGPWGAGDEQFF
many,TRBJ2-1,TRBV6-1,14,TRBD2,TGTGCCAGCCTCCCAGCGGGGGGTACTCTTGAGCAGTTCTTC,CASLPAGGTLEQFF
many,TRBJ2-5,TRBV12-3/TRBV12-4,13,-,TGTGCCAGCAGTACACAAAATCAAGAGACCCAGTACTTC,CASSTQNQETQYF
many,TRBJ1-1,TRBV3-1,14,-,TGTGCCAGCAGCGAGGAGCATATGAACACTGAAGCTTTCTTT,CASSEEHMNTEAFF
-,TRBJ2-1,TRBV5-1,15,TRBD1,TGCGCCAGCAGCTTGGGGACAGGGGGCCCCAATGAGCAGTTCTTC,CASSLGTGGPNEQFF
-,TRBJ2-3,TRBV6-2/TRBV6-3,13,TRBD2,TGTGCCACCCGAGACGCGGGAGGAGATACGCAGTATTTT,CATRDAGGDTQYF
many,TRBJ2-7,TRBV7-9,16,-,TGTGCCAGCAGCTTACCCTTTCCGGACGATTCCTACGAGCAGTACTTC,CASSLPFPDDSYEQYF
few,TRBJ1-6,TRBV6-2/TRBV6-3,14,-,TGTGCCAGCAGTCCGAGGGCCGGAACTTCACCCCTCCACTTT,CASSPRAGTSPLHF
many,TRBJ2-2,TRBV5-1,15,-,TGCGCCAGCAGCTTACAGGGTTCGGCCACCGGGGAGCTGTTTTTT,CASSLQGSATGELFF
few,TRBJ1-2,TRBV6-2/TRBV6-3,13,-,TGTGCCAGCAGTTACGAAGGGAACTATGGCTACACCTTC,CASSYEGNYGYTF
few,TRBJ2-7,TRBV7-2,13,TRBD1,TGTGCCAGCAGCTTCGGGACAGCCATAAAGCAGTACTTC,CASSFGTAIKQYF
-,TRBJ2-2,TRBV4-2,15,-,TGTGCCAGCAGCCAAGAAAGGCGGGGCGACGGGGAGCTGTTTTTT,CASSQERRGDGELFF
few,TRBJ2-1,TRBV10-3,15,TRBD1,TGTGCCATCAGTGATCCCGGACAGGGGGCTAATGAGCAGTTCTTC,CAISDPGQGANEQFF
-,TRBJ2-7,TRBV10-3,16,-,TGTGCCATCAGTGTATCCGGGGCTAATAGGGACTACGAGCAGTACTTC,CAISVSGANRDYEQYF
-,TRBJ2-7,TRBV29-1,16,TRBD2,TGCAGCGTTACCGGGACTAGCGGGACGTACGCCGACGAGCAGTACTTC,CSVTGTSGTYADEQYF
-,TRBJ2-1,TRBV7-8,14,-,TGTGCCAGCAGAACCGGGACTCTATACAATGAGCAGTTCTTC,CASRTGTLYNEQFF
-,TRBJ2-1,TRBV20-1,15,TRBD2,TGCAGTGCTAGAAGGACTAGCGGGGTGTACAATGAGCAGTTCTTC,CSARRTSGVYNEQFF
few,TRBJ2-6,TRBV25-1,21,TRBD1,TGTGCCAGCAGGGCCAAGGACAGGGGGCGGCCGACGCTCTCTGGGGCCAACGTCCTGACTTTC,CASRAKDRGRPTLSGANVLTF
few,TRBJ1-5,TRBV6-1,15,TRBD1,TGTGCCAGCAGGTCCCATACAGGGGTGGGTCAGCCCCAGCATTTT,CASRSHTGVGQPQHF
many,TRBJ2-3,TRBV12-3/TRBV12-4,17,-,TGTGCCAGCAGTGGACTGGCGACACATAGACTCACAGATACGCAGTATTTT,CASSGLATHRLTDTQYF
-,TRBJ1-5,TRBV20-1,14,-,TGCAGTGCTACTGCCGGGGCTAGCAATCAGCCCCAGCATTTT,CSATAGASNQPQHF
many,TRBJ2-3,TRBV2,12,-,TGTGCCAGCAGAGTGGGGGGAGATACGCAGTATTTT,CASRVGGDTQYF
few,TRBJ1-2,TRBV27,15,TRBD1,TGTGCCAGCAGACCCAAGACAGGGGGGAACTATGGCTACACCTTC,CASRPKTGGNYGYTF
-,TRBJ2-7,TRBV5-1,18,-,TGCGCCAGCAGCTTGGCCCAGTACCTCAGCCCCGACTCCTACGAGCAGTACTTC,CASSLAQYLSPDSYEQYF
few,TRBJ1-1,TRBV7-2,16,-,TGTGCCAGCAGCCCCCTGAGTGGAGCCCGGAACACTGAAGCTTTCTTT,CASSPLSGARNTEAFF
-,TRBJ1-5,TRBV12-3/TRBV12-4,14,-,TGTGCCAGCAGTTTGGGAGGTGGGACTCAGCCCCAGCATTTT,CASSLGGGTQPQHF
few,TRBJ2-5,TRBV6-5,17,TRBD2,TGTGCCAGCAGTTACTCGGGGACTAGCGGGAGGAGGGAGACCCAGTACTTC,CASSYSGTSGRRETQYF
many,TRBJ1-5,TRBV20-1,11,-,TGCAGTGCTGAGACTGAGCGGGTCCAGCATTTT,CSAETERVQHF
few,TRBJ2-3,TRBV14,14,-,TGTGCCAGCAGCCAAGATGGTCGGTTTGGTACGCAGTATTTT,CASSQDGRFGTQYF
-,TRBJ2-4,TRBV2,15,-,TGTGCCAGCAGCTTCGGAGCGCTAGCCAAAAACATTCAGTACTTC,CASSFGALAKNIQYF
-,TRBJ2-7,TRBV10-3,12,TRBD2,TGTGCCATCAAGAGCGGGGGAAACGAGCAGTACTTC,CAIKSGGNEQYF
few,TRBJ2-5,TRBV20-1,14,TRBD2,TGCAGTGCTGCCCCGGGACTAGCGGAAGAGACCCAGTACTTC,CSAAPGLAEETQYF
many,TRBJ1-5,TRBV4-3,14,-,TGCGCCAGCAGCCAAGGGCTCCGCAATCAGCCCCAGCATTTT,CASSQGLRNQPQHF
-,TRBJ2-7,TRBV20-1,15,-,TGCAGTGCTAGAGAATTACCAGTTTCTTCCTACGAGCAGTACTTC,CSARELPVSSYEQYF
few,TRBJ2-2,TRBV20-1,17,TRBD1,TGCAGTGCTAGCCCTGCCACGGGACAGGGTTTGGTCGGGGAGCTGTTTTTT,CSASPATGQGLVGELFF
-,TRBJ2-5,TRBV6-1,15,-,TGTGCCAGCAGTGAAGCTCTCCCGGGGGAAGAGACCCAGTACTTC,CASSEALPGEETQYF
-,TRBJ2-5,TRBV25-1,14,-,TGTGCCAGCAGTGAGGTTCGGCCTCTGGAGACCCAGTACTTC,CASSEVRPLETQYF
-,TRBJ2-7,TRBV7-2,13,-,TGTGCCAGCAGTACTAGCTCCTCCTACGAGCAGTGCTTC,CASSTSSSYEQCF
few,TRBJ2-2,TRBV20-1,14,TRBD1,TGCAGTGCTAGATACCAGGGGGCTGGCGGGGAGCTGTTTTTT,CSARYQGAGGELFF
-,TRBJ2-3,TRBV6-2/TRBV6-3,15,-,TGTGCCAGCAGGCGATCCCCTGATAGCACAGATACGCAGTATTTT,CASRRSPDSTDTQYF
-,TRBJ2-7,TRBV20-1,11,-,TGCAGTGCTAGAGATCATCGGACAGAGTACTTC,CSARDHRTEYF
-,TRBJ2-7,TRBV11-1,18,TRBD2,TGTGCCAGCAGCAGAACCCGTACTAGCGGGAGGTCCTCCTACGAGCAGTACTTC,CASSRTRTSGRSSYEQYF
few,TRBJ2-2,TRBV10-3,14,-,TGTGCCATCACCGGGACGGAGAACACCGGGGAGCTGTTTTTT,CAITGTENTGELFF